A selection of T cell receptor beta chains follows, all from one sample in a study of cytomegalovirus exposure and HLA in healthy donors. The data were produced by immunoSEQ multiplex PCR, yet TCRdb's version contains in-frame clones alone and is incomplete. The sample records about 60,000 clones, 90% to 96% being singletons. Source material: PBMCs. These receptors were collected from a woman aged 18-35 years in good health and CMV-seronegative. Both conserved end residues are part of each CDR3. Expanded clones are given a class, and other clones once, few, many or no size at all.

clone size,V gene,CDR3 protein
-,TRBV19,CASSPTGTGGPYNEQFF
-,TRBV5-1,CASSRGLASYEQYF
-,TRBV4-3,CASSPQGRPASEGYTF
once,TRBV6-6,CASSYSNRDGYTF
-,TRBV4-2,CASSQRPEGQPQHF
-,TRBV19,CASSMGPNQPQHF
-,TRBV10-3,CAINGPNTEAFF
-,TRBV6-1,CASSVRQGPYEQYF
-,TRBV7-9,CASSLGREGQETQYF
-,TRBV29-1,CSANPGADTQYF
once,TRBV28,CASSSRRKTSTDTQYF
-,TRBV6-1,CASQEGETQYF
-,TRBV11-1,CASSPNGGRVYNEQFF
-,TRBV19,CASSWALNYGYTF
-,TRBV30,CAWTAPGSGRAREQFF
-,TRBV5-1,CASSLWKRGTGSTDTQYF
-,TRBV10-3,CATRTGSTDTDTQYF
-,TRBV28,CASSSPTGTSGLRDEQFF
once,TRBV7-7,CASSLRLGGGAETQYF
-,TRBV18,CASPRHEYGYTF
-,TRBV7-6,CGSSLEDRADNEQFF
-,TRBV28,CASSPGGAAADTQYF
-,TRBV28,CASRQGRASPYEQYF
-,TRBV27,CASSLVPDRPAGYTF
-,TRBV7-9,CASSFTGGVGTDTQYF
-,TRBV7-3,CASNNGGRAYNEQFF
-,TRBV7-8,CASSQRGQGGSYEQYF
-,TRBV12-1,CASSNEQGAAPPSGANVLTF
-,TRBV10-3,CARPTDRGRGYETQYF
-,TRBV5-1,CASSGLPWNEQFF
-,TRBV4-1,CASSQDRWLAGGPQYF
-,TRBV7-6,CASSPPDYPWEQYF
-,TRBV14,CASSGASGNYEQYF
-,TRBV28,CASLGDNTGELFF
-,TRBV5-6,CASSLDPSDSYEQYF
-,TRBV27,CASSLGTGGPRAKNIQYF
-,TRBV5-1,CASSLRDSKNTEAFF
-,TRBV2,CASRPGPGANYGYTF
-,TRBV30,CAWTPGIYNEQFF
-,TRBV28,CASRPLGQGASYEQYF
once,TRBV7-8,CASSLGGGAWETQYF
once,TRBV7-2,CASSPRAGGLGSYNEQFF
-,TRBV29-1,CSVEFPPMGQGPYEQYF
-,TRBV19,CASTSDRGGETQYF
once,TRBV5-8,CASSLGDNHQPQHF
-,TRBV19,CASRWAGTTGELFF
-,TRBV7-2,CASSHGLAGPNNEQFF